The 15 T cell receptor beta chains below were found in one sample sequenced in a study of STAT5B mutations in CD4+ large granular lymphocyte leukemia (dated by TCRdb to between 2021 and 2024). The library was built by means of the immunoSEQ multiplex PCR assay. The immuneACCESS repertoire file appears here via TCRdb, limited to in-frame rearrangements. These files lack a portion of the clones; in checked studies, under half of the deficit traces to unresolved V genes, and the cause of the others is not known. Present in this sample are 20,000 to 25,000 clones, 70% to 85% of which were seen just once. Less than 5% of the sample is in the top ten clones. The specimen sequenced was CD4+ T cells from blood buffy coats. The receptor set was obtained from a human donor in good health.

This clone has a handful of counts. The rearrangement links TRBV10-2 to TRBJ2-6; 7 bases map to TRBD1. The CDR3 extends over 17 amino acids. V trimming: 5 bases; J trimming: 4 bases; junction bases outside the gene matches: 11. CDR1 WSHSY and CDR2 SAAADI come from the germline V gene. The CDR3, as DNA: TGCGCCAGCAGTTCCAGGGGGATTTACGGAGGGGCCAACGTCCTGACTTTC. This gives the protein CASSSRGIYGGANVLTF.

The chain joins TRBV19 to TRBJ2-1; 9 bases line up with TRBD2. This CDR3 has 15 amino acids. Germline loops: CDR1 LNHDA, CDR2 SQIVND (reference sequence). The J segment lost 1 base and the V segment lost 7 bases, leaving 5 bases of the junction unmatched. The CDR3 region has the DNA TGTGCCAGTACTGGGCGGGGGGGATCCTACAATGAGCAGTTCTTC. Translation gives CASTGRGGSYNEQFF.

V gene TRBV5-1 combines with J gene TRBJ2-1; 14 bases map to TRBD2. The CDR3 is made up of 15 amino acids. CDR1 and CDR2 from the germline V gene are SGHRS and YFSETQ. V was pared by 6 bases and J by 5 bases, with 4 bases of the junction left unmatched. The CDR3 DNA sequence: TGCGCCAGCACCCGGACTAGCGGGGGGAACAATGAGCAGTTCTTC. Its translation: CASTRTSGGNNEQFF. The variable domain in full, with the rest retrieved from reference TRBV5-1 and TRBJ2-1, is KAGVTQTPRYLIKTRGQQVTLSCSPISGHRSVSWYQQTPGQGLQFLFEYFSETQRNKGNFPGRFSGRQFSNSRSEMNVSTLELGDSALYLCASTRTSGGNNEQFFGPGTRLTVL.

CDR3 residues: CASSLSGQDNQPQHF. CDR3 DNA: TGCGCCAGCAGCTTATCAGGACAGGACAATCAGCCCCAGCATTTT. V gene TRBV5-1 combines with J gene TRBJ1-5; the match to TRBD1 covers 7 bases. Germline trimming cut 2 bases from V and 3 bases from J; bases unmatched to any gene: 5. The CDR3 totals 15 residues. Germline CDR1 reads SGHRS; CDR2 reads YFSETQ.

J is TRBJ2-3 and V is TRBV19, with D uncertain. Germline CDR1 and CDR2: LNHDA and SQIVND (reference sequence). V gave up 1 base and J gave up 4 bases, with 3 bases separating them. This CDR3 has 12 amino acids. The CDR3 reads CASSIVADTQYF. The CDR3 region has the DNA TGTGCCAGTAGTATAGTAGCAGATACGCAGTATTTT.

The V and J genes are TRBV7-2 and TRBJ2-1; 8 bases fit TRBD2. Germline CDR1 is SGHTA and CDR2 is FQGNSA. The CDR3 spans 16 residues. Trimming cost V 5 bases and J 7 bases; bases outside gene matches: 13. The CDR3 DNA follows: TGTGCCAGCAGCCCGTTTGGTAGCGGGGTTAAAAATGAGCAGTTCTTC. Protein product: CASSPFGSGVKNEQFF.

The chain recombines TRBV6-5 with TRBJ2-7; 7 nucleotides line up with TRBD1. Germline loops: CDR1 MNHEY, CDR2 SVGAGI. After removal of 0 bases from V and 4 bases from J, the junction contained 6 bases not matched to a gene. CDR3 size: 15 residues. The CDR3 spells CASSYSRQGGYEQYF. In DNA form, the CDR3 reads TGTGCCAGCAGTTACTCCAGACAGGGCGGTTACGAGCAGTACTTC.

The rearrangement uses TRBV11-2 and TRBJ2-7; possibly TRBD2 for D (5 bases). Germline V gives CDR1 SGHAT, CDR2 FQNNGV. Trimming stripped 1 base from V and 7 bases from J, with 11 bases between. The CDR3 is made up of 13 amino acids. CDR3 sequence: CASSLGVTGEQYF. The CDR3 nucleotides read TGTGCCAGCAGCTTAGGGGTCACGGGGGAGCAGTACTTC.

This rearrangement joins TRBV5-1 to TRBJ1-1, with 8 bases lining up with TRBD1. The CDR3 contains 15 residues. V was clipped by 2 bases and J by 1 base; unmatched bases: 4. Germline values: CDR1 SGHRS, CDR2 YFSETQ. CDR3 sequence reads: CASSLQGGKNTEAFF. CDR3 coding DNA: TGCGCCAGCAGCTTACAGGGGGGGAAGAACACTGAAGCTTTCTTT.

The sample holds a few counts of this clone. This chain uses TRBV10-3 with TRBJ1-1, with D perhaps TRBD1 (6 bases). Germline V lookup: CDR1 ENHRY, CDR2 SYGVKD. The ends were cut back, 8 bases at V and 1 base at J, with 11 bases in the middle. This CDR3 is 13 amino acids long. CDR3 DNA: TGTGCCATCGAGGGACAAAGGAACACTGAAGCTTTCTTT. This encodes CAIEGQRNTEAFF.

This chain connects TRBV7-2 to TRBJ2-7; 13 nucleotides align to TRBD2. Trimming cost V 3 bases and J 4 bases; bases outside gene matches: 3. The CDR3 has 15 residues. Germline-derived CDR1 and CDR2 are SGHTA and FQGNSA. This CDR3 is CASSFGTSGKYEQYF. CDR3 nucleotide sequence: TGTGCCAGCAGCTTTGGGACTAGCGGGAAATACGAGCAGTACTTC.

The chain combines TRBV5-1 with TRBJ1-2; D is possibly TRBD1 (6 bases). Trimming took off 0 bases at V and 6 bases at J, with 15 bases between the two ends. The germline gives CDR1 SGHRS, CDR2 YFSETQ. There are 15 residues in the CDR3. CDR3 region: CASSLDWGGRDGYTF. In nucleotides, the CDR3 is TGCGCCAGCAGCTTGGACTGGGGGGGCAGGGATGGCTACACCTTC. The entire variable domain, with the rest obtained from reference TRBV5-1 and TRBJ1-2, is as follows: KAGVTQTPRYLIKTRGQQVTLSCSPISGHRSVSWYQQTPGQGLQFLFEYFSETQRNKGNFPGRFSGRQFSNSRSEMNVSTLELGDSALYLCASSLDWGGRDGYTFGSGTRLTVV.

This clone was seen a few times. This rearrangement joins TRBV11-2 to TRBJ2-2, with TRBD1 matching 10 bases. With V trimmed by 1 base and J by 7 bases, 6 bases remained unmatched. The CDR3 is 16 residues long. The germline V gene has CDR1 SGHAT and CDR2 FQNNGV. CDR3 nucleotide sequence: TGTGCCAGCAGCTTAGGACAGGGGGCGATTGGCGGGGAGCTGTTTTTT. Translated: CASSLGQGAIGGELFF.

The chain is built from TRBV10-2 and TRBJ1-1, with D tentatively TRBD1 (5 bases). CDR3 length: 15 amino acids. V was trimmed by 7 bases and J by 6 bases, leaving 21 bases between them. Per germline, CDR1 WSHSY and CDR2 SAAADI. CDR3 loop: CASTPRQISLAEAFF. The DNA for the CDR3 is TGCGCCAGCACCCCCCGACAGATTTCCCTCGCTGAAGCTTTCTTT.

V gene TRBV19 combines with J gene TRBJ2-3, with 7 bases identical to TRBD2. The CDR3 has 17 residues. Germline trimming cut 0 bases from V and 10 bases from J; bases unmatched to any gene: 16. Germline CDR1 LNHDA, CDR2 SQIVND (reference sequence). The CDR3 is CASSIDGPATSTNAQYF. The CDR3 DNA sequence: TGTGCCAGTAGTATAGATGGTCCGGCGACTAGCACGAATGCGCAGTATTTT.